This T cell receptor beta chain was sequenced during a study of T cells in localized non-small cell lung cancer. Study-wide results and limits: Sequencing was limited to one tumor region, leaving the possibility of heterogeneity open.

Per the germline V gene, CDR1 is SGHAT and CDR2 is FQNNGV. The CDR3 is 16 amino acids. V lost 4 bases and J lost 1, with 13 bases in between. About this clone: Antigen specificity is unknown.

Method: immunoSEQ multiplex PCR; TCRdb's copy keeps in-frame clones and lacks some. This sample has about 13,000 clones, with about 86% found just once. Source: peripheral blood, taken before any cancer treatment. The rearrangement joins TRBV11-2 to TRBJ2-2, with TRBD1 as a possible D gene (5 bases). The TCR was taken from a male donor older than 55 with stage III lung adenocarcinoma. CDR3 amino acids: CASSSGSGWNTGELFF. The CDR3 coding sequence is TGTGCCAGCAGCTCCGGCTCAGGGTGGAACACCGGGGAGCTGTTTTTT.